The T cell receptor (beta chain) described here comes from a study of graft-versus-host responses after intestinal transplantation. At the level of the study: Every one of the recipients received anti-thymocyte globulin induction and afterwards took tacrolimus and steroids for roughly three years.

Clones were read by immunoSEQ multiplex PCR, and TCRdb kept only the in-frame ones, dropping some. The repertoire has 70,000 to 95,000 clones, approximately 95% of them found once; the top ten carry around 1.2%. This CDR3 spans 15 amino acids. The V gene end was trimmed by 1 base and the J gene end by 5 bases; junction bases not matched to a gene: 6. Germline V CDR1 and CDR2: SEHNR, FQNEAQ (reference sequence). With respect to this clone: Its antigen is undetermined.

The rearrangement links TRBV7-9 to TRBJ2-7; 9 bases are a match to TRBD1. This clonotype originated in a human donor who was the organ donor for an intestinal transplant. Sequencing was performed on unstimulated CD8+ T cells sorted from spleen or lymph node cells, taken before transplant. CDR3 loop: CASSLGFRTGDEQYF. The CDR3 bases are TGTGCCAGCAGCTTAGGTTTCCGGACAGGGGACGAGCAGTACTTC.